This T cell receptor beta chain was observed in a study of Ad26.COV2.S vaccination and SARS-CoV-2 variants. Repertoires were generated with immunoSEQ multiplex PCR, while TCRdb's copy carries only in-frame clones and drops some. The table records roughly 320,000 clones, around 86% of them present only once. Treatment given: 15 to 20 received Ad26.COV2.S at low or high dose, single or two shots; roughly five received placebo; per-sample allocation not given. Samples were taken on day 63 after the first vaccine or placebo injection. The vaccine antigen was prefusion-stabilized Wuhan SARS-CoV-2 spike. Study-wide results and caveats: Quantification of TCR breadth and depth may have yielded underestimates of total T cell responses.

This clone has a single count. Its antigen is not identified. The clonotype originates from a person aged 18 to 59 who received the Ad26.COV2.S COVID-19 vaccine or a placebo. Specimen: peripheral blood, collected in a trial of Ad26.COV2.S vaccine versus placebo.

DNA of the CDR3: TGTGCCTGGAGTATATCCCCACAGTCTGGAAACACCATATATTTT. Protein sequence: CAWSISPQSGNTIYF. The genes are TRBV30 and TRBJ1-3; D is unclear. This CDR3 is built from 15 residues. The germline V gene encodes CDR1 GTSNPN and CDR2 SVGIG (reference sequence). V shed 2 bases and J shed 1 base, with 12 bases lying between them.